There are a few counts of the clone carrying this T cell receptor (beta chain). As to time point: patch test 2, 6 weeks after DPC sensitization. Treatment meaning: therapeutic diphenylcyclopropenone sensitization with weekly scalp DPC. Blood sampling preceded each patch test application. The entry originates in a study of human T cells and chemical hapten exposure. MiXCR, run by TCRdb on the RACE reads, gives a single entry per CDR3 protein. The sample has under 450,000 distinct CDR3 sequences; more than 5% are singletons. This sample comprised whole blood, obtained in connection with sensitization to the hapten diphenylcyclopropenone (DPC). This clonotype was sampled from a woman under 30 with alopecia areata. Some clones in this sample may be carry-over from other donors' samples.

CDR3 residues: CASSYWAARPYEQYF. The CDR3 bases are TGTGCCAGCAGTTACTGGGCAGCCCGTCCCTACGAGCAGTACTTC. This chain connects TRBV6-5 to TRBJ2-7; D is uncertain. This CDR3 is 15 amino acids long. Germline V CDR1 and CDR2: MNHEY, SVGAGI. V shed 1 base and J shed 2 bases, with 12 bases lying between them.